This T cell receptor beta chain appears in the sequencing data of a study of blood T cell repertoires in COVID-19. About the study: Sources were T cells, B-cell-depleted T cells, or PBMCs; the material itself was cDNA or gDNA.

J gave up 3 bases and V 6 bases, and 6 bases lay outside the gene matches. The CDR3 totals 14 residues. Germline-derived CDR1 and CDR2 are SNHLY and FYNNEI. This table comes from immunoSEQ multiplex PCR, and its TCRdb copy is limited to in-frame clones, with some not included. Among 33,000 or so clones listed, roughly 87% were seen once. Sequenced input: peripheral blood. The receptor's source is a man in his 70s with active or convalescent COVID-19. The chain is built from TRBV2 and TRBJ2-3; 7 bases align to TRBD1. The CDR3 spells CASSRQGWTDTQYF. CDR3 sequence (DNA): TGTGCCAGCAGCCGACAGGGATGGACAGATACGCAGTATTTT.